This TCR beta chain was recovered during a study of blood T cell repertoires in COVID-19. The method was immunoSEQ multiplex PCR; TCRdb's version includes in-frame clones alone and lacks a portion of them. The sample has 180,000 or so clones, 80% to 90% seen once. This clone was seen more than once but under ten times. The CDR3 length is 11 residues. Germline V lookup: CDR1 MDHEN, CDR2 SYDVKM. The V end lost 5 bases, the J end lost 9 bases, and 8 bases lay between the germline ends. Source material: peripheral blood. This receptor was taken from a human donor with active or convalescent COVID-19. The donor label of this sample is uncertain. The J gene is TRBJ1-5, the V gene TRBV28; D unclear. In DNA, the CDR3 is TGTGCCAGCAGTCACCCAGGGCCCCAGCATTTT. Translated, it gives CASSHPGPQHF.